This TCR beta chain was recovered during a study of CD8+CD57+ T cells in acquired aplastic anemia (dated by TCRdb to about 2018). With regard to the full study: On average, sorted CD4+ and CD8+ cells yielded about 3 ug of extracted DNA, with a range of about 0.18 to 30 ug. An average of around 9.8 million reads for CD4+ cells and 11 million or so reads for CD8+ cells was obtained from healthy donor samples. The study at large found these results: No significant difference in CD8+ Simpson's diversity was found between patients and healthy controls (P=0.060). Roughly 30 CD8+ CDR3 sequences were shared between patients and controls but appeared highly expressed in patients and within their immunodominant clones.

In the study, sorted CD4+ and CD8+ blood T cells from patients with severe aplastic anemia and from healthy subjects underwent deep sequencing of TCR repertoires. Ficoll-Paque density gradient centrifugation was used to isolate peripheral blood mononuclear cells. CD4+ and CD8+ T cells were sorted by FACS or magnetic beads before DNA extraction. A remark on this clonotype: Its specific antigen is unknown. No base quality information exists; no much larger clone differs at one position.

CDR1 and CDR2 are read off the germline V gene (reference sequence) as SGHKS and YYEKEE. The germline ends are 17 bases apart after V is trimmed by 3 bases and J by 5 bases. From the cysteine through the phenylalanine, the CDR3 covers 15 amino acids. The DNA shown is the 45-base CDR3, in frame from base 1. Profiling of TCR beta VDJ combinations and CDR3 sequences used genomic DNA as the template. TCR repertoire sequencing was run on an Illumina HiSeq 2000. Per the source publication's procedure: Repertoires were assessed using TRBV/TRBJ rearrangement plots, CDR3 size and DJ length profiles, and Simpson's diversity index. The most abundant DNA sequence in the deep sequencing data was taken as the immunodominant clone. CDR3 amino acid sequences were checked for sharing across subjects and were also compared against the VDJdb database and published repertoires. The raw public data were reprocessed by TCRdb itself: fastp quality trimming at Q25, MiXCR clonotype calling, in-frame beta chains only. One record per CDR3 amino acid sequence lists the most common genes and DNA. These V and J calls derive from TCRdb rather than the authors' analysis. The sample contains about 110,000 distinct CDR3 sequences, less than 65% of them found a single time. Roughly a third of the sample is in the top ten clones.

The clonotype comes from a human donor in good health, serving as a control. The V and J genes are TRBV5-5 and TRBJ1-2, with a tentative D gene TRBD1 over 5 matching bases. The sequencing sample was made of sorted CD4+, CD8+, or CD8+CD57+ T cells (not recorded which) from PBMCs. The CDR3 amino acid sequence is: CASSYDRGQWYGYTF. The base sequence is TGTGCCAGCAGCTACGACAGAGGACAATGGTATGGCTACACCTTC.